The 14 T cell receptor beta chains reported below all come from one sample, sequenced in a study of control samples from healthy donors and cancer patients. Method: immunoSEQ multiplex PCR; TCRdb's copy keeps in-frame clones and lacks some. Seen here are 95,000 to 100,000 clones, around 88% observed once, and the top ten hold 7.8%. The sample taken for sequencing was blood. The receptors derive from a man aged 25 to 40 in good health.

DNA of the CDR3: TGCAGTGCTAGTGATCTACCGGGACTAGCGGTTGAGCAGTTCTTC. This translates into CSASDLPGLAVEQFF. V usage is TRBV20-1 and J usage is TRBJ2-1, with 11 bases matching TRBD2. Trimming cost V 3 bases and J 9 bases; bases outside gene matches: 10. The CDR3 has 15 residues. Germline CDR1 and CDR2: DFQATT and SNEGSKA (reference sequence).

The genes are TRBV18 and TRBJ1-6; D ambiguous. CDR1 and CDR2 (germline): KGHSH, LQKENI. The CDR3 runs 12 residues. The V end lost 3 bases, the J end lost 6 bases, and 3 bases lay between the germline ends. The CDR3 here is CASSPSNSPLHF. The DNA of the CDR3 is TGTGCCAGCTCACCGTCTAATTCACCCCTCCACTTT.

This chain joins TRBV6-1 and TRBJ2-6; perhaps TRBD1 as D (5 bases). Germline V gene sequence: CDR1 MNHNS, CDR2 SASEGT. The CDR3 has 18 amino acids. V lost 0 bases to trimming and J lost 0 bases, with 12 bases between them. CDR3 DNA sequence: TGTGCCAGCAGTGAAGCCGAAACAGGAGCCTCTGGGGCCAACGTCCTGACTTTC. Its protein product is CASSEAETGASGANVLTF.

This chain uses TRBV6-5 with TRBJ2-5; 9 positions match TRBD2. V gave up 1 base and J gave up 4 bases; unmatched junction bases: 4. The CDR3 loop spans 15 amino acids. The V gene's germline CDR1 is MNHEY and CDR2 SVGAGI. The CDR3 sequence: CASSYWGAGGETQYF. CDR3 in DNA: TGTGCCAGCAGTTACTGGGGAGCGGGAGGAGAGACCCAGTACTTC.

V gene TRBV11-3 combines with J gene TRBJ2-2, with 7 bases that match TRBD1. V dropped 1 base and J dropped 9; count of bases not matched to a gene: 8. This CDR3 has 15 residues. Germline V CDR1 and CDR2: SGHNT, YENEEA. As DNA, the CDR3 is TGTGCCAGCAGCTTAGGACAGGGTAGGCCCTGGGAGCTGTTTTTT. Protein sequence: CASSLGQGRPWELFF.

This chain links TRBV7-9 with TRBJ2-1; 7 bases line up with TRBD1. V shed 6 bases and J 5 bases; nucleotides not matched to a gene: 16. The CDR3 is 17 amino acids. Germline V lookup: CDR1 SEHNR, CDR2 FQNEAQ (reference sequence). In DNA form, the CDR3 reads TGTGCCAGCAGGCCGACGTTGAAACAGGGGAAGGACAATGAGCAGTTCTTC. It codes for CASRPTLKQGKDNEQFF. The variable domain in full, completed from reference TRBV7-9 and TRBJ2-1, reads DTGVSQNPRHKITKRGQNVTFRCDPISEHNRLYWYRQTLGQGPEFLTYFQNEAQLEKSRLLSDRFSAERPKGSFSTLEIQRTEQGDSAMYLCASRPTLKQGKDNEQFFGPGTRLTVL.

This chain joins TRBV14 and TRBJ1-5; D might be TRBD1 (6 bases). This CDR3 has 15 residues. V lost 4 bases, J lost 0 bases, and 10 bases lay in between. Germline values: CDR1 SGHDN, CDR2 FVKESK. CDR3 region: CASSRGGFSNQPQHF. The CDR3 DNA follows: TGTGCCAGCAGCCGAGGGGGGTTTAGCAATCAGCCCCAGCATTTT.

The rearrangement joins TRBV7-2 to TRBJ1-1; TRBD1 agrees at 7 bases. The V and J ends lost 5 bases and 4 bases, in that order; junction bases with no gene match: 4. CDR1 and CDR2 (germline): SGHTA, FQGNSA. CDR3 length: 13 residues. The CDR3 is CASSLDRATEAFF. The CDR3 DNA follows: TGTGCCAGCAGCCTAGACAGGGCCACTGAAGCTTTCTTT.

The rearrangement uses TRBV28 and TRBJ2-1; 7 positions agree with TRBD1. V gave up 3 bases and J gave up 0 bases; unmatched junction bases: 2. This CDR3 is 15 amino acids long. Looked up from germline, CDR1 is MDHEN and CDR2 is SYDVKM. This CDR3 is CASSLGQSSYNEQFF. CDR3 coding DNA: TGTGCCAGCAGTTTGGGACAGAGCTCCTACAATGAGCAGTTCTTC. The variable domain in full, completed from reference TRBV28 and TRBJ2-1, reads DVKVTQSSRYLVKRTGEKVFLECVQDMDHENMFWYRQDPGLGLRLIYFSYDVKMKEKGDIPEGYSVSREKKERFSLILESASTNQTSMYLCASSLGQSSYNEQFFGPGTRLTVL.

The chain links TRBV24-1 to TRBJ2-1; 10 bases map to TRBD2. Germline assignment: CDR1 KGHDR and CDR2 SFDVKD. The CDR3 consists of 19 residues. V was clipped by 4 bases and J by 4 bases; unmatched bases: 15. CDR3 sequence (DNA): TGTGCCACCAGTGAAAGGCTAGCGGGAGACTCGGGGGCGTACAATGAGCAGTTCTTC. As protein: CATSERLAGDSGAYNEQFF.

The V and J genes are TRBV5-1 and TRBJ2-7; D is uncertain. The CDR3 has 14 residues. CDR1 and CDR2 (germline): SGHRS, YFSETQ. V lost 1 base to trimming and J lost 0 bases, with 8 bases between them. In DNA form, the CDR3 reads TGCGCCAGCAGCTTGACTCCTAACTCCTACGAGCAGTACTTC. Its translation: CASSLTPNSYEQYF. The full variable domain, in which reference TRBV5-1 and TRBJ2-7 provide the parts outside the CDR3, is KAGVTQTPRYLIKTRGQQVTLSCSPISGHRSVSWYQQTPGQGLQFLFEYFSETQRNKGNFPGRFSGRQFSNSRSEMNVSTLELGDSALYLCASSLTPNSYEQYFGPGTRLTVT.

This clone was counted a few times. The chain couples TRBV28 to TRBJ1-3, with 10 bases aligning to TRBD1. The CDR3 sequence is 16 residues long. After removal of 5 bases from V and 6 bases from J, the junction contained 10 bases not matched to a gene. The germline gives CDR1 MDHEN, CDR2 SYDVKM. The CDR3 region is CASSPYRTGGKNTIYF. Here the CDR3 DNA reads TGTGCCAGCAGTCCATATCGGACAGGGGGAAAAAACACCATATATTTT.

The chain links TRBV7-2 to TRBJ2-1; 14 nucleotides line up with TRBD2. The CDR3 is 15 residues long. After removal of 5 bases from V and 9 bases from J, the junction contained 6 bases not matched to a gene. Germline V gene lookup returns CDR1 SGHTA and CDR2 FQGNSA. The CDR3 nucleotides read TGTGCCAGCAGCGCCGGGACTAGCGGGAGTGGTGAGCAGTTCTTC. Its protein product is CASSAGTSGSGEQFF.

The J gene is TRBJ1-1, the V gene TRBV28; D is unresolved. CDR3 length: 12 residues. V shed 7 bases and J shed 1 base, with 7 bases lying between them. CDR1 MDHEN and CDR2 SYDVKM come from the germline V gene. CDR3 bases: TGTGCCAGCACCTCCAAGAACACTGAAGCTTTCTTT. Protein: CASTSKNTEAFF. The whole variable domain, filled in from reference TRBV28 and TRBJ1-1, reads DVKVTQSSRYLVKRTGEKVFLECVQDMDHENMFWYRQDPGLGLRLIYFSYDVKMKEKGDIPEGYSVSREKKERFSLILESASTNQTSMYLCASTSKNTEAFFGQGTRLTVV.